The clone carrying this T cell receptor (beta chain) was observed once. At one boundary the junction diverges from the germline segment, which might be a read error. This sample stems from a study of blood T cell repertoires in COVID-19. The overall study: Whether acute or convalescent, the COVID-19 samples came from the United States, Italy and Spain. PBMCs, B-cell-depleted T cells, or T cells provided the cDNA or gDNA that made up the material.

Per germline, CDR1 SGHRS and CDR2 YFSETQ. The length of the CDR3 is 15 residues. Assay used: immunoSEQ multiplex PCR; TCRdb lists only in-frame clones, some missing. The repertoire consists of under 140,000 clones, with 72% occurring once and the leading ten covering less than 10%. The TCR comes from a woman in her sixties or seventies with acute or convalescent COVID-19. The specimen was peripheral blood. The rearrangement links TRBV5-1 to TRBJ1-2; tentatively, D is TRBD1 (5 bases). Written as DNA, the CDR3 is TGCGCCAGCAACTTGGCCCCGCAGGGAGGATATGGCTACACCTTC. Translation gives CASNLAPQGGYGYTF.